This paragraph covers one TCR beta chain sequence. V dropped 2 bases and J dropped 4 bases, with 10 bases sitting between them. This CDR3 has 14 residues. Per the germline V gene, CDR1 is SGHNT and CDR2 is YENEEA. The study recruited people aged about 18 to 95 years across around 23 US areas. Cohorts were determined from participant-reported clinical history. The data originate from a study of blood T cell repertoires in COVID-19. The assay was immunoSEQ multiplex PCR, and TCRdb's table has in-frame clones only and misses some. The sample holds around 130,000 clones; approximately 86% are singletons and the top ten take less than 2.5%.

The chain has TRBV11-3 and TRBJ2-3; possible D gene TRBD2, 5 bases. Sequencing used PBMCs or T cells enriched from blood (not recorded which). The TCR was taken from a woman aged 50 to 60 who had recovered from COVID-19. The CDR3 coding sequence is TGTGCCAGCAGCTTAATGGGAGTGTCAGATACGCAGTATTTT. Protein product: CASSLMGVSDTQYF.